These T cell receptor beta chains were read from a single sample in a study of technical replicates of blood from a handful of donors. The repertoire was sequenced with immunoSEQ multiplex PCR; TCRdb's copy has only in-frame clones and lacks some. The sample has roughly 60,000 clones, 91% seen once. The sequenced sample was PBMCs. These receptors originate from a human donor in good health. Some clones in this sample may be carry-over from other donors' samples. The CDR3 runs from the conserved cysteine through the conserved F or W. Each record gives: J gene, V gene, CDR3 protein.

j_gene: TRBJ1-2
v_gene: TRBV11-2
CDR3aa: CASSFSSISSWDRAYGYTF

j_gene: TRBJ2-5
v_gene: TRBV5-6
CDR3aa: CASTPGGGLSETQYF

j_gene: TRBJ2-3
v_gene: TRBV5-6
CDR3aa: CASSLGRADTQYF

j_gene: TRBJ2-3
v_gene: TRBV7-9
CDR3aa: CASSRMTSGSTDTQYF

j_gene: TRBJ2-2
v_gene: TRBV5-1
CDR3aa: CASSNAGPVAGELFF

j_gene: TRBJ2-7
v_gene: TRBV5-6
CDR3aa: CASSRGDSHYEQYF

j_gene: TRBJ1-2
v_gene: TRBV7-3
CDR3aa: CASSSDPGGGGYTF

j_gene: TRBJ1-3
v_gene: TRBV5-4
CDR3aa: CASSQDRLSSGNTIYF

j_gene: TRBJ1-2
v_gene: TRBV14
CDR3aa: CASSQRGTSIQGYTF

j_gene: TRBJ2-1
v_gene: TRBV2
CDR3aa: CASSVQGARNEQFF

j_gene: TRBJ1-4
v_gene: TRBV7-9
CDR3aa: CASSFMEKLFF

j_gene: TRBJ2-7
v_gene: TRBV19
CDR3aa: CASSMTRVHEQYF

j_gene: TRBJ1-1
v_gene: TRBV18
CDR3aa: CASSPGQGYTEAFF

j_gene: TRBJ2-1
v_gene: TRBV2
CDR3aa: CASSDSRGLAAGPFF

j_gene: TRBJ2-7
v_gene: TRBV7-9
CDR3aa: CASSLEGVRGGYEQYF

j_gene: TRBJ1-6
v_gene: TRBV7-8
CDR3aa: CASSSPGGFRESPLHF

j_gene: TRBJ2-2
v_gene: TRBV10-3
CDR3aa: CAISESGQGSGELFF

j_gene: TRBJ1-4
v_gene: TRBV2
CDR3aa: CASSAGRGRGEKLFF

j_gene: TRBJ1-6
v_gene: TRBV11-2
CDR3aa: CASSLSDTNNSPLHF

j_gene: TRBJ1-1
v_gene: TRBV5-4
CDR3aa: CASSFIENTEAFF

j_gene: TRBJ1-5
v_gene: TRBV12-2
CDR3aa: CASRYTGNQPQHF

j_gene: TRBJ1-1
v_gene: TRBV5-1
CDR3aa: CASSLGGGNTEAFF

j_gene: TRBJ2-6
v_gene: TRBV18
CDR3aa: CASSPVDNSGANVLTF

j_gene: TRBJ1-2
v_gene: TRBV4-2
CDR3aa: CASSPPTTAGGVNYGYTF

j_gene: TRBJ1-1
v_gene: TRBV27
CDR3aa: CASSWSPNTEAFF

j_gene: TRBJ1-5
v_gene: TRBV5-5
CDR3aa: CASSLEGTGYRQPQHF

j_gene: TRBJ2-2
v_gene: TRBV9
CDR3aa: CASSPRLAGVAGELFF

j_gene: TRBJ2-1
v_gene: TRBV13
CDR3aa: CASSLGTYNEQFF